This T cell receptor (beta chain) was documented in a study of T-cell reconstitution after alpha-beta-depleted transplantation in children. Trimming cost V 4 bases and J 4 bases, with 29 bases left between them. This CDR3 has 19 residues. Germline V gives CDR1 SQVTM, CDR2 ANQGSEA. Unique molecular identifiers were used in preparing the TCRbeta library. TCRdb processed the PCR reads anew with MiXCR; each CDR3 protein has one entry. The repertoire holds about 350,000 distinct CDR3 sequences, with roughly 16% as singletons. This clonotype was detected many times. Sequencing was performed on PBMCs, mostly from graft donor cells, taken 360 days after TCRalphabeta/CD19-depleted stem cell transplant. The sequence was collected from a male patient between 2 and 10 years old who had a stem cell transplant for acute lymphoblastic leukemia, so the T cells may come from the graft donor. V is TRBV29-1 and J is TRBJ2-1, with D perhaps being TRBD1 or TRBD2 (5 bases each). The DNA of the CDR3 is TGCAGCGTTGGGGGATTGTGGGACGACATCCTTTCCTCATACAATGAGCAGTTCTTC. Translating it yields CSVGGLWDDILSSYNEQFF.